This T cell receptor beta chain was captured in a study of T cells in Graves' hyperthyroidism and ophthalmopathy. Study results and limitations: The model predicted ophthalmopathy a median approximately six months before onset.

Amplified TCR beta CDR3 regions derived from RNA transcripts. The TCR CDR3 was amplified in a first-round RT-PCR using the HTBI primer set. TCRdb re-analysed the multiplex PCR reads in MiXCR, keeping a single row per CDR3 protein. Seen here are roughly 500,000 distinct CDR3 sequences, about 45% observed once, and the top ten hold under 20%. This clonotype was counted at least ten times. The target antigen is unknown. The CDR3 sequence is 18 residues long. Germline CDR1 reads SGHRS; CDR2 reads YFSETQ. V shed 4 bases, J shed 3 bases, and the junction held 14 bases outside the gene matches. V usage is TRBV5-1 and J usage is TRBJ2-7; TRBD2 matches 12 bases. The sequence came from an adult woman with Graves' disease, either hyperthyroidism or ophthalmopathy (not recorded which). Sample: peripheral blood or thyroid tissue (not recorded which). CDR3 sequence reads: CASSQPLGLAGKFYEQYF. CDR3 coding DNA: TGCGCCAGCAGCCAGCCGTTAGGACTAGCGGGAAAGTTCTACGAGCAGTACTTC.